Sequencing of this TCR beta chain was carried out in a study of T cell responses to AZD1222 COVID-19 vaccine. Only in-frame clones appear in the TCRdb table, and some are missing; sequencing was by immunoSEQ multiplex PCR. This sample has 150,000 to 200,000 clones, with about 89% found just once. Looked up from germline, CDR1 is SGDLS and CDR2 is YYNGEE. CDR3 length: 11 residues. V was trimmed by 5 bases and J by 1 base, leaving 4 bases between them. The TCR was taken from an adult in good health. The genes are TRBV9 and TRBJ2-7; D unresolved. The source material was peripheral blood, sampled on day 0 of MenACWY control vaccination. The CDR3 nucleotides are TGTGCCAGCAGTAATTCCTACGAGCAGTACTTC. This sequence encodes CASSNSYEQYF.